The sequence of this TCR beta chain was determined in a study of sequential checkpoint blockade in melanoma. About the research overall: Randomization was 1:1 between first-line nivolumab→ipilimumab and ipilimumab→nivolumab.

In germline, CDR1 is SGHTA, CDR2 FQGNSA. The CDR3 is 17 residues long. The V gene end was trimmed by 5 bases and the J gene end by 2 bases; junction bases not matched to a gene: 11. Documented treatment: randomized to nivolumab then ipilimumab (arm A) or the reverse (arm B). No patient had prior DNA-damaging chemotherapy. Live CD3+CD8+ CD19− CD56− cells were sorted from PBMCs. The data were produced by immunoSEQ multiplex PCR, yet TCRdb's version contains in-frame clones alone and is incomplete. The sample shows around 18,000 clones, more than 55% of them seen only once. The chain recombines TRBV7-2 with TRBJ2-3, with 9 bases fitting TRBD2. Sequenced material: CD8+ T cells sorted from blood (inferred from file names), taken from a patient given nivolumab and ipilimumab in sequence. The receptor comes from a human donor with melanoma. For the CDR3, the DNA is TGTGCCAGCAGCCCCCGACCTCAGCGGGAGGCCACAGATACGCAGTATTTT. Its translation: CASSPRPQREATDTQYF.